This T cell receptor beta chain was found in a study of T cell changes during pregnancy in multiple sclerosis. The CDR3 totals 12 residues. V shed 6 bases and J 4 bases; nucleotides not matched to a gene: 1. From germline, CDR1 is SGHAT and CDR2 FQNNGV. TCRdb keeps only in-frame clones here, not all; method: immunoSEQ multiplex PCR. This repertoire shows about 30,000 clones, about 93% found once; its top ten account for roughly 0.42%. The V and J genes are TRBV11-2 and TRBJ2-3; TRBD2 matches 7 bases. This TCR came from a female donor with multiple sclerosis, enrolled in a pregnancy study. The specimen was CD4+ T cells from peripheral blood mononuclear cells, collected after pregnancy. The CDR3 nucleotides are TGTGCCAGCAGTCGGGAGGCAGATACGCAGTATTTT. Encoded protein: CASSREADTQYF.